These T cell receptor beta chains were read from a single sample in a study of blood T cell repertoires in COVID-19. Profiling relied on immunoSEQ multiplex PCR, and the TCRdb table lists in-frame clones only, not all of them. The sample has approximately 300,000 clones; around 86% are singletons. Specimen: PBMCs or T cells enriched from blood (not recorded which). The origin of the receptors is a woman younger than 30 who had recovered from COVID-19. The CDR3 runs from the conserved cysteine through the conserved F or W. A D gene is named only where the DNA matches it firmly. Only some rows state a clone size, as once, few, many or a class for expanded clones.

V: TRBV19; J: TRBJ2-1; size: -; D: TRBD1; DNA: TGTGCCAGTAGTATTGGAGAGACAGGGAGCTCCTACAATGAGCAGTTCTTC; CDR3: CASSIGETGSSYNEQFF
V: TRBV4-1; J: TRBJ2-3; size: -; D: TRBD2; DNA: TGCGCCAGCAGCCGAGAACGGACTAGCGGGGGGGCAGATACGCAGTATTTT; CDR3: CASSRERTSGGADTQYF
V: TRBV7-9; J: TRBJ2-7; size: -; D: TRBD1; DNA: TGTGCCAGCACCATTACCTACAGGGGGCTGTACGAGCAGTACTTC; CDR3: CASTITYRGLYEQYF
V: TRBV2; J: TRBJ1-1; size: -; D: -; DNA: TGTGCCAGCCGCACAGAGATGAACACTGAAGCTTTCTTT; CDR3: CASRTEMNTEAFF
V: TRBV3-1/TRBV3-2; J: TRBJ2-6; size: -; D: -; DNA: TGTGCCAGCAGCCAAGCAGCAGGGTTTTCTGGGGCCAACGTCCTGACTTTC; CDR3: CASSQAAGFSGANVLTF
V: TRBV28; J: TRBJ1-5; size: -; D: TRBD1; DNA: TGTGCCAGCAGTGTCCGGGACAGGGGTTTTGTGGGCAATCAGCCCCAGCATTTT; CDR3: CASSVRDRGFVGNQPQHF
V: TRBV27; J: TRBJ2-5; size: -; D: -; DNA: TGTGCCAGCAGTTTTATTGGGGCGCTTCGGGAGACCCAGTACTTC; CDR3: CASSFIGALRETQYF
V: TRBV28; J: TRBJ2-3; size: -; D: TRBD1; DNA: TGTGCCAGCAGTCTCCCAGGGGACAGCTTAAGCACAGATACGCAGTATTTT; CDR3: CASSLPGDSLSTDTQYF
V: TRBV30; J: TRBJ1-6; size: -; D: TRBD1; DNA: TGTGCCTGGACTGGATACGGGGACAGCGGTATGCGATCCTATAATTCACCCCTCCACTTT; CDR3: CAWTGYGDSGMRSYNSPLHF
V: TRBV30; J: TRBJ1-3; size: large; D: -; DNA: TGTGCCTGGAGTGACGGAGTGTCGGGAAACACCATATATTTT; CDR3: CAWSDGVSGNTIYF